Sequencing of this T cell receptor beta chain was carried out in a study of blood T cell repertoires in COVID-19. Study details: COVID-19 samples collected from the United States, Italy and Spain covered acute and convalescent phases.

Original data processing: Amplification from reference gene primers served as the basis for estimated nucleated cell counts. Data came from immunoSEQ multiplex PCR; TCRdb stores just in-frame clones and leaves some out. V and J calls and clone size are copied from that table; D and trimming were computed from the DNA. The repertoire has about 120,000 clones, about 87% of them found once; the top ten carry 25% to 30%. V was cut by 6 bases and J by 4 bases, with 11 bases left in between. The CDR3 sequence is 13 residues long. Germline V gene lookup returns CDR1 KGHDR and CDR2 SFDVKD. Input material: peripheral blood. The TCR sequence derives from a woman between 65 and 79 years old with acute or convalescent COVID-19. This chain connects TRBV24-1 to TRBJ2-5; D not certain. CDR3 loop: CATSIPGSETQYF. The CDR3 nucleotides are TGTGCCACCAGTATTCCAGGCTCAGAGACCCAGTACTTC.